Listed here is a single T cell receptor beta chain. Its target antigen remains unknown. The input lacks base qualities; no much larger clone sits a single base away. V is shortened by 0 bases, J by 7 bases, and the region joining them spans 10 bases. From a lookup of the germline V gene, CDR1 and CDR2 are LGHNA and YSLEER. The CDR3 goes from the cysteine to the phenylalanine over 13 residues. The kept DNA is CDR3 alone, 39 bases in frame from the first base. Library construction relied on the immunoSEQ multiplex PCR assay. As for how the authors treated the data: A statistical classification framework was built to diagnose cytomegalovirus status from the catalog of TCR beta chain sequences. TCRdb limited this immuneACCESS table to in-frame rearrangements with V and J called. A share of clones is missing; checked studies link under half to unresolved V genes, and the rest is unexplained. That table furnishes V, J and clone size, whereas the DNA furnished D and trimming. This sample is represented by roughly 330,000 clones; roughly 90% of them were singletons. The ten largest clones represent over 1% of the sample.

The data were obtained in a study of cytomegalovirus exposure and HLA in healthy donors (dated by TCRdb to 2016 to 2017). As for the study more broadly: The 666 repertoires of the first cohort and the 120 validation repertoires were produced on the same platform, according to a later analysis. The study aimed to test whether cataloging public T cell receptors could reveal signatures of past pathogen exposure. Besides the first cohort of roughly 660 subjects, a separate validation cohort made up of 90 to 150 different subjects was used. To predict cytomegalovirus infection status, the study brought together high-throughput TCR immunosequencing, statistical association of individual TCRs with disease status, and machine learning.

Results and caveats for the whole study, not just this receptor: According to the authors, the approach could potentially be generalized to other disease states and immunological phenotypes. In both the original and validation cohorts, the classifier was reported to diagnose cytomegalovirus status with high specificity and sensitivity. A total of fewer than 200 TCR beta chains were listed by the study as associated with cytomegalovirus. In vitro tests confirmed that a few of the cytomegalovirus-associated TCR beta chains recognize cytomegalovirus antigens. While some public TCRs were present in many individuals, most TCR sequences turned up only very rarely across donors. Of the cluster scores, 85% to 95% were above 0 in a later analysis, which found that TCRs clustered in the first cohort also tended to co-occur in the 95 to 150 validation repertoires. A later analysis had no HLA typing for the validation cohort, so co-occurrence there was scored across all 120 repertoires.

Donors formed part of the validation cohort, which comprised 95 to 150 subjects and was distinct from the first cohort of several hundred subjects. The rearrangement combines TRBV4-3 with TRBJ2-7, with the D gene call left open. Sequencing used PBMCs. This TCR derives from a woman in her thirties in good health and CMV-seropositive. The CDR3 reads as follows: CASSQDPKREQYF. The DNA sequence is as follows: TGCGCCAGCAGCCAAGACCCAAAGAGGGAGCAGTACTTC.